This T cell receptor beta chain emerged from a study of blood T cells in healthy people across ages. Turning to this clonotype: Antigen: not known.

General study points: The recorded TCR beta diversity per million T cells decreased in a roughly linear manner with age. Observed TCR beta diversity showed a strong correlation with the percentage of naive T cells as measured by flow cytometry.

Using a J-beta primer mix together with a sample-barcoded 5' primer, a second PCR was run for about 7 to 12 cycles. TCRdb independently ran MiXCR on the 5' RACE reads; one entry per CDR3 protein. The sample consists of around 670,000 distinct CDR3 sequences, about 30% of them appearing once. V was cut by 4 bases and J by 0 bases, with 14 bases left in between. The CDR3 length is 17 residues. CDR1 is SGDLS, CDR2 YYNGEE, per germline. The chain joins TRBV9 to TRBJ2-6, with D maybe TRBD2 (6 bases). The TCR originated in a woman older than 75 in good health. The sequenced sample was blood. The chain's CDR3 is CASSRYLGGSGANVLTF. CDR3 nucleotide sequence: TGTGCCAGCAGCCGATATCTGGGGGGCTCTGGGGCCAACGTCCTGACTTTC.